Following are 27 T cell receptor beta chains from one sample sequenced in a study of blood T cells in healthy people across ages. Using a J-beta primer mix together with a sample-barcoded 5' primer, a second PCR was run for roughly 6 to 12 cycles. One entry per CDR3 protein, called by TCRdb with MiXCR from the 5' RACE reads. Of some 890,000 distinct CDR3 sequences detected, about 27% appear once; the ten largest clones hold roughly a tenth. In addition, the sample was reused for a study of T cells of mothers and their children.

The sequenced sample was blood. Source of these receptors: a woman in her thirties or forties in good health.

A remark on this clonotype: A much larger clonotype is one base distant, so this may be a read error. V and J are TRBV28 and TRBJ1-5; TRBD1 is a possible D gene (5 bases). Germline CDR1 and CDR2: MDHEN and SYDVKM. This CDR3 spans 15 amino acids. The CDR3 protein is CANSLAGNSNQPQHF. In nucleotides, the CDR3 is TGTGCCAACAGTTTAGCAGGGAATAGCAATCAGCCCCAGCATTTT.

The gene calls are TRBV6-6 and TRBJ2-1; D not certain. With the DNA end fitting TRBJ2-7 better, the J assignment may be wrong. The CDR3 consists of 15 residues. CDR1 MNHNY and CDR2 SVGAGI come from the germline V gene (reference sequence). The CDR3 loop reads CASSYSGSSYNEQYF. CDR3 DNA: TGTGCCAGCAGTTACTCGGGCTCCTCCTACAATGAGCAGTACTTC.

This clonotype has at least ten counts. The DNA for the CDR3 is TGTGCCAGCAGCTCCCAGACAGGGAGCACCTACGAGCAGTACTTC. It yields the protein CASSSQTGSTYEQYF. The rearrangement uses TRBV7-9 and TRBJ2-7, with 7 nucleotides matching TRBD1. The germline V gene encodes CDR1 SEHNR and CDR2 FQNEAQ (reference sequence). V lost 4 bases, J lost 2 bases, and 8 bases stayed unmatched. The CDR3 is 15 residues long.

In this sample, this clonotype turned up many times. The chain recombines TRBV29-1 with TRBJ1-1, with no clear D. Trimming removed 7 bases at V and 0 bases at J, with 12 bases between. The CDR3 runs 13 residues. Germline-derived CDR1 and CDR2 are SQVTM and ANQGSEA. CDR3 sequence (DNA): TGCAGCGCTCTAGGGCAGTTGAACACTGAAGCTTTCTTT. Protein sequence: CSALGQLNTEAFF.

This chain uses TRBV10-3 with TRBJ1-5; tentative D call: TRBD1 (5 bases). Germline V gene lookup returns CDR1 ENHRY and CDR2 SYGVKD. V was pared by 10 bases and J by 6 bases, with 16 bases between. The CDR3 consists of 13 residues. CDR3 in amino acids: CATKPGGSQPQHF. The DNA of the CDR3 is TGTGCCACTAAACCGGGGGGGAGTCAGCCCCAGCATTTT.

At least ten counts were recorded for this clonotype. This rearrangement joins TRBV12-3 or TRBV12-4 to TRBJ1-2, with D unclear. V was cut by 3 bases and J by 1 base, with 6 bases left in between. There are 13 residues in the CDR3. CDR3: CASSFKVNYGYTF. In nucleotides, the CDR3 is TGTGCCAGCAGTTTTAAGGTTAACTATGGCTACACCTTC.

This clonotype was observed a few times. V is TRBV2 and J is TRBJ2-5; no clear D gene. V lost 8 bases to trimming and J lost 5 bases, with 12 bases between them. Germline values: CDR1 SNHLY, CDR2 FYNNEI. The CDR3 has 12 amino acids. CDR3: CASSQSPETQYF. The CDR3 DNA reads TGTGCCAGCTCACAGTCGCCGGAGACCCAGTACTTC.

This clonotype occurred once. A much larger clone differs from this one at a single base, so this may be a read error. This chain joins TRBV29-1 and TRBJ1-2; D call uncertain. The CDR3 runs to 13 residues. CDR1 and CDR2 from the germline V gene are SQVTM and ANQGSEA. This chain's CDR3 is CSVDRADNYDYTF. The CDR3 DNA reads as TGCAGCGTTGACCGGGCCGATAACTATGACTACACCTTC.

This clonotype was counted ten times or more. The chain carries TRBV27 and TRBJ2-7, with D possibly TRBD2 on 6 matching bases. The V end lost 6 bases, the J end lost 3 bases, and 12 bases lay between the germline ends. The CDR3 spans 13 residues. CDR1 is MNHEY, CDR2 SMNVEV, per germline (reference sequence). This CDR3 is CASSLAVSYEQYF. DNA for the CDR3: TGTGCCAGCAGCTTAGCGGTCAGCTACGAGCAGTACTTC.

This clonotype has ten or more counts. The chain uses TRBV7-6 and TRBJ2-6, with a weak D call TRBD1 (5 bases). The CDR3 loop spans 17 amino acids. Germline lookup yields CDR1 SGHVS and CDR2 FNYEAQ. Trimming pared 1 base from V and 4 bases from J, leaving 14 bases between. The CDR3 coding sequence is TGTGCCAGCAGCTTAGGGGCAGGGTATTCCGGGGCCAACGTCCTGACTTTC. Translating gives CASSLGAGYSGANVLTF. Supplemented by reference TRBV7-6 and TRBJ2-6, the full variable domain reads GAGVSQSPRYKVTKRGQDVALRCDPISGHVSLYWYRQALGQGPEFLTYFNYEAQQDKSGLPNDRFSAERPEGSISTLTIQRTEQRDSAMYRCASSLGAGYSGANVLTFGAGSRLTVL.

This clonotype has just a few counts. The chain couples TRBV6-1 to TRBJ1-1; D gene unclear. The CDR3 covers 13 residues. CDR1 is MNHNS, CDR2 SASEGT, per germline. V was clipped by 4 bases and J by 0 bases, with 6 bases between them. The CDR3 spells CASSVRMNTEAFF. For the CDR3, the DNA is TGTGCCAGCAGTGTCCGGATGAACACTGAAGCTTTCTTT.

The table lists this clonotype with many counts. The J gene is TRBJ2-5, the V gene TRBV11-2; D might be TRBD2 (7 bases). The CDR3 is 17 amino acids. The germline V and J ends were trimmed by 7 bases and 0 bases, with 21 bases remaining between them. Per germline, CDR1 SGHAT and CDR2 FQNNGV. CDR3 sequence: CASTVRGPGGYQETQYF. The CDR3 nucleotides read TGTGCCAGCACCGTCCGGGGGCCGGGGGGTTACCAAGAGACCCAGTACTTC.

With regard to this clonotype: Just one base apart from a much larger clone, this may be a read error. The rearrangement uses TRBV18 and TRBJ2-5; D is ambiguous. The V end lost 0 bases, the J end lost 6 bases, and 8 bases lay between the germline ends. Germline lookup yields CDR1 KGHSH and CDR2 LQKENI. The CDR3 has 13 amino acids. In DNA, the CDR3 is TGTGCCAGCTCACCACCTGGATGGCAGACCCAGTACTTC. Protein sequence: CASSPPGWQTQYF.

This clonotype was recorded many times. The V call is TRBV6-5, the J call TRBJ2-7; possible D gene TRBD1, 5 bases. Germline values: CDR1 MNHEY, CDR2 SVGAGI. CDR3 length: 12 residues. The V gene lost 10 bases and the J gene lost 0 bases, with 10 bases spanning the gap. CDR3 DNA sequence: TGTGCCACCGTGACAGTCTCCTACGAGCAGTACTTC. The encoded protein is CATVTVSYEQYF.

This clonotype has a handful of counts. The chain employs TRBV7-9 and TRBJ1-2; tentatively, D is TRBD1 (5 bases). V lost 2 bases, J lost 7 bases, and 14 bases lay in between. The germline V gene encodes CDR1 SEHNR and CDR2 FQNEAQ (reference sequence). This CDR3 region has 14 residues. The CDR3 reads CASSLTGTTGGYTF. In nucleotides, the CDR3 is TGTGCCAGCAGCTTAACAGGAACGACGGGTGGCTACACCTTC.

Details on this clonotype: Just one base apart from a much larger clone, this may be a read error. V gene TRBV12-3 or TRBV12-4 combines with J gene TRBJ2-3, with 7 nucleotides matching TRBD2. V lost 7 bases and J lost 4; bases outside the gene matches: 5. CDR3 size: 13 residues. In nucleotides, the CDR3 is TGTGCCAGCAAACAAACTAGCGCAGATACGCAGTATTTT. Protein product: CASKQTSADTQYF.

For this clonotype: The CDR3 carries no conserved terminal phenylalanine or tryptophan, so it likely arises from a read error. The V call is TRBV12-3 or TRBV12-4, the J call TRBJ2-5; D is possibly TRBD2 (5 bases). The DNA end is more similar to TRBJ2-7, so the J call may be wrong. There are 13 residues in the CDR3. The CDR3 region has the DNA TGTGCCAGCAGTTTACGGGGTTCCTACGAGCAGTACTGC. Protein: CASSLRGSYEQYC.

This clonotype was observed a few times. The chain combines TRBV4-1 with TRBJ1-5; possibly TRBD1 for D (5 bases). Germline CDR1 MGHRA, CDR2 YSYEKL. There are 15 residues in the CDR3. Trimming shortened V by 5 bases and J by 6 bases, and 17 bases separated the two germline ends. The CDR3 protein is CASSAGQGDSQPQHF. As DNA, the CDR3 is TGCGCCAGCAGCGCCGGACAAGGTGACAGTCAGCCCCAGCATTTT.

The sample holds many counts of this clonotype. The V and J genes are TRBV5-1 and TRBJ1-1; weak D call: TRBD1 (5 bases). The CDR3 runs 13 residues. Germline loops: CDR1 SGHRS, CDR2 YFSETQ. V was pared by 3 bases and J by 8 bases, with 14 bases between. The CDR3 DNA is TGCGCCAGCAGCTGGGGCTCTGGGAGGGAAGCTTTCTTT. This gives the protein CASSWGSGREAFF.

Ten or more counts support this clonotype. DNA of the CDR3: TGCAGCGTTGAGGGGACTAGCGTGAGCTCCTACGAGCAGTACTTC. Translation gives CSVEGTSVSSYEQYF. The gene calls are TRBV29-1 and TRBJ2-7; 10 bases are a match to TRBD2. The CDR3 covers 15 residues. CDR1 is SQVTM and CDR2 is ANQGSEA in the germline V gene. V shed 3 bases and J 0 bases; nucleotides not matched to a gene: 5.

This clonotype has ten or more counts. The V gene is TRBV7-2, the J gene TRBJ1-5, with D unresolved. Per the germline V gene, CDR1 is SGHTA and CDR2 is FQGNSA. This CDR3 has 14 residues. V lost 1 base to trimming and J lost 1 base, with 5 bases between them. CDR3 sequence (DNA): TGTGCCAGCAGCTTAGGGCAGAGCAATCAGCCCCAGCATTTT. Its translation is CASSLGQSNQPQHF.

This clonotype was found many times. The chain has TRBV9 and TRBJ1-2; D might be TRBD1 (5 bases). The CDR3 runs 14 residues. V was trimmed by 2 bases and J by 13 bases, leaving 21 bases between them. The germline gives CDR1 SGDLS, CDR2 YYNGEE. Written as DNA, the CDR3 is TGTGCCAGCAGCGTGTTCTCGGGGGACTTCGTTACCACCTTC. Its translation is CASSVFSGDFVTTF.

This clonotype appeared a few times. The chain couples TRBV24-1 to TRBJ1-5; D not resolved. Looked up from germline, CDR1 is KGHDR and CDR2 is SFDVKD. Trimming left V 2 bases short and J 0 bases short, with 19 bases between. This CDR3 spans 19 amino acids. CDR3 sequence reads: CATSDWSRSQPYSNQPQHF. The CDR3 coding sequence is TGTGCCACCAGTGATTGGAGCCGGTCACAGCCATATAGCAATCAGCCCCAGCATTTT.

In its sample, this clonotype was seen a few times. A single base separates this from a much larger clone, so it may be a read error. V is TRBV6-6 and J is TRBJ2-1; a possible D gene is TRBD1 (6 bases). Germline loops: CDR1 MNHNY, CDR2 SVGAGI (reference sequence). This CDR3 has 13 amino acids. V was shortened by 8 bases and J by 7 bases, with 15 bases between the two germline ends. The CDR3: CASGAGVGNEQFF. CDR3 nucleotide sequence: TGTGCCAGCGGGGCAGGGGTAGGGAATGAGCAGTTCTTC.

This clonotype was seen a handful of times. The rearrangement joins TRBV15 to TRBJ1-2; D gene unclear. The V end was cut by 1 base, the J end by 4 bases, with 10 bases between. Per germline, CDR1 LNHNV and CDR2 YYDKDF (reference sequence). The CDR3 runs to 14 residues. CDR3 loop: CATSRGGGSYGYTF. The CDR3 DNA reads TGTGCCACCAGCAGAGGTGGCGGTTCCTATGGCTACACCTTC.

This sequence joins TRBV3-1 and TRBJ1-5; weak D call: TRBD1 (5 bases). In germline, CDR1 is LGHDT, CDR2 YNNKEL (reference sequence). V was cut by 3 bases and J by 0 bases, with 9 bases left in between. The CDR3 spans 15 residues. The CDR3 is CASSQDIDSNQPQHF. The CDR3, as DNA: TGTGCCAGCAGCCAGGACATCGATAGCAATCAGCCCCAGCATTTT.

This clonotype was detected ten times or more. In DNA, the CDR3 is TGCGCCAGCAGCTTAAACCGGGCCGGAGGATTTTACACCTTC. It is translated as CASSLNRAGGFYTF. The chain carries TRBV5-1 and TRBJ1-2; D is uncertain. CDR1 SGHRS and CDR2 YFSETQ come from the germline V gene. V lost 2 bases and J 11 bases, leaving 19 bases between the germline ends. This CDR3 spans 14 amino acids.